These 29 T cell receptor beta chains originate from one sample sequenced in a study of blood T cell repertoires in COVID-19. Using immunoSEQ multiplex PCR, the repertoire was profiled, and TCRdb retains in-frame clones only, with some absent. The table lists approximately 140,000 clones, 70% to 90% of them singletons. The sample comprised peripheral blood. These receptor sequences come from a woman aged 60 to 75 with COVID-19, enrolled during active disease.

The chain uses TRBV5-8 and TRBJ2-7; 12 nucleotides align to TRBD1. CDR1 is SGHTS and CDR2 is YDEGEE in the germline V gene. The CDR3 length is 16 residues. J was trimmed by 6 bases and V by 4 bases; bases with no gene match: 11. The CDR3, as DNA: TGTGCCAGCAGCCGGGACCTTGGGACAGGGGGCGGCGAGCAGTACTTC. It yields the protein CASSRDLGTGGGEQYF.

This chain links TRBV5-4 with TRBJ2-5, with TRBD2 identical over 8 bases. Trimming cost V 1 base and J 5 bases; bases outside gene matches: 10. The germline gives CDR1 SGHNT, CDR2 YYREEE (reference sequence). The CDR3 consists of 16 residues. In DNA, the CDR3 is TGTGCCAGCAGCTTGATGGCCGGGGGGGCCGCCGAGACCCAGTACTTC. Translating gives CASSLMAGGAAETQYF.

The CDR3 protein is CASSRAGTGYEQYF. The CDR3 coding sequence is TGCGCCAGCAGCCGCGCCGGGACAGGCTACGAGCAGTACTTC. The chain has TRBV5-1 and TRBJ2-7, with 8 nucleotides matching TRBD1. The CDR3 contains 14 residues. V was pared by 4 bases and J by 3 bases, with 6 bases of the junction left unmatched. Germline V CDR1 and CDR2: SGHRS, YFSETQ.

This chain joins TRBV14 and TRBJ1-2; 7 bases map to TRBD1. Looked up from germline, CDR1 is SGHDN and CDR2 is FVKESK. The CDR3 totals 16 residues. Losses at the gene ends were 2 bases for V and 4 bases for J; bases not matched to a gene: 10. The CDR3 DNA sequence: TGTGCCAGCAGCCAATCCCGACAGGGCCTGGGCTATGGCTACACCTTC. Amino acids: CASSQSRQGLGYGYTF.

This rearrangement joins TRBV3-1 (or the pseudogene TRBV3-2) to TRBJ2-3; TRBD2 might be the D (7 bases). Germline values: CDR1 LGHDT, CDR2 YNNKEL (reference sequence). The CDR3 sequence is 20 residues long. Trimming removed 6 bases from V and 2 bases from J, with 30 bases in between. CDR3 DNA sequence: TGTGCCAGCAGGACCCGAGATAAAGGGGGGGGGCCCTTTGTCACAGATACGCAGTATTTT. Its translation: CASRTRDKGGGPFVTDTQYF.

This clone occurred once. The V call is TRBV7-9, the J call TRBJ2-3, with TRBD2 as a possible D gene (5 bases). Germline V gives CDR1 SEHNR, CDR2 FQNEAQ (reference sequence). This CDR3 is 13 amino acids long. V was cut by 5 bases and J by 6 bases, with 12 bases left in between. As DNA, the CDR3 is TGTGCCAGCAGCGCCGCAGAGGGCGATACGCAGTATTTT. Protein product: CASSAAEGDTQYF.

This chain uses TRBV21-1 with TRBJ2-1; the DNA was not compared with TRBD2, the D call given in the table. TRBV21-1 is a listed pseudogene. This CDR3 region has 18 residues. CDR3 DNA: TGTGCCAGCACCTTAGCAGTGCCACTACCGAAGCGGATAAATGAGCAGTTCTTC. Translation gives CASTLAVPLPKRINEQFF.

The CDR3 nucleotides are TGTGCCAGCAGGGGGGACAGCGGAACGCCCCAGCATTTT. It specifies CASRGDSGTPQHF. The chain has TRBV6-5 and TRBJ1-5; TRBD1 matches at 7 bases. J gave up 9 bases and V 6 bases, and 8 bases lay outside the gene matches. The germline V gene encodes CDR1 MNHEY and CDR2 SVGAGI. The CDR3 sequence is 13 residues long.

This chain joins TRBV30 and TRBJ1-1; TRBD1 matches 9 bases. Trimming at V came to 1 base and at J to 4 bases, leaving 4 bases not matched to a gene. The CDR3 runs to 14 residues. Germline lookup yields CDR1 GTSNPN and CDR2 SVGIG (reference sequence). This chain's CDR3 is CAWSGYRGPTEAFF. The CDR3 DNA follows: TGTGCCTGGAGTGGTTACAGGGGGCCCACTGAAGCTTTCTTT.

This chain connects TRBV19 to TRBJ1-3; D may be TRBD1 (5 bases). The CDR3 contains 18 residues. Germline values: CDR1 LNHDA, CDR2 SQIVND (reference sequence). Deletions cut 7 bases from V and 0 bases from J, with 22 bases between. The CDR3 sequence: CASTPPEGALLSGNTIYF. The CDR3 DNA is TGTGCCAGTACCCCACCGGAAGGGGCCCTCCTCTCTGGAAACACCATATATTTT.

The genes are TRBV11-1 and TRBJ1-1, with 10 bases matching TRBD1. This CDR3 contains 16 residues. Germline CDR1 and CDR2: SGHAT and FQDESV (reference sequence). V lost 2 bases and J lost 3; bases outside the gene matches: 6. The DNA of the CDR3 is TGTGCCAGCAGCTTATGGACAGGGGGTAGGGACACTGAAGCTTTCTTT. It encodes CASSLWTGGRDTEAFF.

The chain combines TRBV27 with TRBJ2-3; TRBD1 is a possible D gene (6 bases). Trimming cost V 2 bases and J 2 bases, with 8 bases left between them. This CDR3 has 14 residues. Germline loops: CDR1 MNHEY, CDR2 SMNVEV (reference sequence). DNA for the CDR3: TGTGCCAGCAGTTTAAACAGGGTCACAGATACGCAGTATTTT. It specifies CASSLNRVTDTQYF.

The genes are TRBV9 and TRBJ2-3, with 8 nucleotides matching TRBD1. The CDR3 consists of 14 residues. The V gene's germline CDR1 is SGDLS and CDR2 YYNGEE. After removal of 4 bases from V and 3 bases from J, the junction contained 4 bases not matched to a gene. CDR3 loop: CASSKRQGTDTQYF. In DNA, the CDR3 is TGTGCCAGCAGCAAACGACAGGGGACAGATACGCAGTATTTT.

The genes are TRBV18 and TRBJ2-3; TRBD2 aligns across 10 bases. CDR3 length: 16 residues. V gave up 3 bases and J gave up 1 base; unmatched junction bases: 4. Germline assignment: CDR1 KGHSH and CDR2 LQKENI. As DNA, the CDR3 is TGTGCCAGCTCACCCCTTCTAGCGGGGGGCACAGATACGCAGTATTTT. Translation gives CASSPLLAGGTDTQYF.

This clone was recorded only once. V gene TRBV11-2 combines with J gene TRBJ2-3; D is unclear. The V gene lost 1 base and the J gene lost 1 base, with 15 bases spanning the gap. Germline V CDR1 and CDR2: SGHAT, FQNNGV. There are 17 residues in the CDR3. Here the CDR3 reads CASSLARALWGTDTQYF. CDR3 sequence (DNA): TGTGCCAGCAGCTTAGCCCGCGCACTATGGGGCACAGATACGCAGTATTTT.

V and J are TRBV18 and TRBJ2-7, with TRBD1 matching 7 bases. The CDR3 runs to 17 residues. Per the germline V gene, CDR1 is KGHSH and CDR2 is LQKENI. V lost 3 bases to trimming and J lost 0 bases; unmatched junction nucleotides: 11. The DNA for the CDR3 is TGTGCCAGCTCACCGAAAGCCGGGACAGAGTTCTCCTACGAGCAGTACTTC. As protein: CASSPKAGTEFSYEQYF. Full variable domain (missing parts from reference TRBV18 and TRBJ2-7): NAGVMQNPRHLVRRRGQEARLRCSPMKGHSHVYWYRQLPEEGLKFMVYLQKENIIDESGMPKERFSAEFPKEGPSILRIQQVVRGDSAAYFCASSPKAGTEFSYEQYFGPGTRLTVT.

This clone was found once. The gene calls are TRBV27 and TRBJ1-3; TRBD1 is a possible D gene (6 bases). The CDR3 totals 16 residues. Trimming took 5 bases from V and 0 from J, leaving 14 bases between them. Germline V lookup: CDR1 MNHEY, CDR2 SMNVEV (reference sequence). The CDR3 here is CASSLRWTDSGNTIYF. DNA for the CDR3: TGTGCCAGCAGTCTTAGGTGGACAGACTCTGGAAACACCATATATTTT.

The chain combines TRBV25-1 with TRBJ1-2; TRBD1 matches at 8 bases. Germline trimming cut 4 bases from V and 1 base from J; bases unmatched to any gene: 2. Germline CDR1 is MGHDK and CDR2 is SYGVNS. The CDR3 totals 14 residues. CDR3 region: CASSGDRYNYGYTF. The CDR3 bases are TGTGCCAGCAGTGGGGACAGGTATAACTATGGCTACACCTTC.

The rearrangement joins TRBV10-3 to TRBJ2-2; a weak D match, TRBD1 (5 bases). The CDR3 totals 14 residues. Germline CDR1 and CDR2: ENHRY and SYGVKD. V was cut by 4 bases and J by 7 bases, with 13 bases left in between. CDR3 sequence reads: CAISVAPGYGELFF. DNA of the CDR3: TGTGCCATCAGTGTGGCCCCAGGGTACGGGGAGCTGTTTTTT.

The CDR3 nucleotides read TGTGCCAGCTCACCAAGGGGACAGAACCGGAGGCAAGAGACCCAGTACTTC. Translation gives CASSPRGQNRRQETQYF. The V and J genes are TRBV18 and TRBJ2-5; 7 bases line up with TRBD1. From germline, CDR1 is KGHSH and CDR2 LQKENI. Trimming at V came to 2 bases and at J to 2 bases, leaving 11 bases not matched to a gene. The CDR3 spans 17 residues.

The chain links TRBV3-1 (or the pseudogene TRBV3-2) to TRBJ1-3; D is ambiguous. Trimming stripped 0 bases from V and 4 bases from J, with 7 bases between. The CDR3 is 14 residues long. CDR1 LGHDT and CDR2 YNNKEL come from the germline V gene (reference sequence). The CDR3 DNA is TGTGCCAGCAGCCAAGATAGAGGGGGAAACACCATATATTTT. It translates to CASSQDRGGNTIYF.

The chain combines TRBV4-2 with TRBJ1-5; the match to TRBD1 covers 8 bases. This CDR3 spans 17 amino acids. The V and J ends lost 0 bases and 7 bases, in that order; junction bases with no gene match: 11. Germline values: CDR1 LGHNA, CDR2 YNFKEQ. The CDR3 region has the DNA TGTGCCAGCAGCCAAGAAGGTTATGGACAGGGCGGACAGCCCCAGCATTTT. Protein: CASSQEGYGQGGQPQHF.

The chain recombines TRBV2 with TRBJ1-5; D is unclear. Germline V gives CDR1 SNHLY, CDR2 FYNNEI. This CDR3 spans 14 amino acids. Trimming took off 6 bases at V and 4 bases at J, with 13 bases between the two ends. CDR3 sequence reads: CASRSRTGNQPQHF. CDR3 nucleotides: TGTGCCAGCAGGAGCCGGACGGGGAATCAGCCCCAGCATTTT.

This chain joins TRBV11-2 and TRBJ1-1; the D gene is possibly TRBD1 (6 bases). V gave up 0 bases and J gave up 10 bases, with 9 bases separating them. CDR1 SGHAT and CDR2 FQNNGV come from the germline V gene. This CDR3 spans 12 amino acids. CDR3 sequence reads: CASSLDSRGAFF. The CDR3 bases are TGTGCCAGCAGCTTAGATAGCAGGGGAGCTTTCTTT.

This chain joins TRBV4-3 and TRBJ1-1; D remains ambiguous. CDR1 is LGHNA, CDR2 YSLEER, per germline. Trimming stripped 4 bases from V and 5 bases from J, with 17 bases between. This CDR3 spans 15 amino acids. The CDR3 DNA is TGCGCCAGCAGCCCAACGGCCAGGCCCGTTACTGAAGCTTTCTTT. This codes for CASSPTARPVTEAFF.

This clone has more than one count but fewer than ten. The V and J genes are TRBV28 and TRBJ2-7, with D possibly being TRBD2 (7 bases). The CDR3 runs to 16 residues. The V gene lost 5 bases and the J gene lost 2 bases, with 19 bases spanning the gap. The V gene's germline CDR1 is MDHEN and CDR2 SYDVKM. CDR3: CASSTAGASGAYEQYF. The CDR3, as DNA: TGTGCCAGCAGTACCGCGGGGGCCTCAGGGGCCTACGAGCAGTACTTC.

This clone was detected a few times. The CDR3 here is CASSLGLSGTVSVGTEAFF. The CDR3 nucleotides are TGTGCCAGCAGTTTGGGTCTTTCCGGGACAGTGAGTGTCGGGACTGAAGCTTTCTTT. The gene calls are TRBV28 and TRBJ1-1, with 7 nucleotides matching TRBD1. The V segment lost 3 bases and the J segment 5 bases; nucleotides outside the gene matches: 21. From germline, CDR1 is MDHEN and CDR2 SYDVKM. This CDR3 comprises 19 residues.

This clone was picked up a small number of times. The chain links TRBV19 to TRBJ2-1; 9 nucleotides agree with TRBD2. Looked up from germline, CDR1 is LNHDA and CDR2 is SQIVND (reference sequence). This CDR3 comprises 13 residues. Trimming cost V 4 bases and J 10 bases; bases outside gene matches: 5. DNA of the CDR3: TGTGCCAGTAGTAGCGGGGGGGCATGGGAGCAGTTCTTC. Its translation: CASSSGGAWEQFF.

This chain uses TRBV5-1 with TRBJ1-4, with 8 bases identical to TRBD1. The CDR3 totals 16 residues. Germline V gene lookup returns CDR1 SGHRS and CDR2 YFSETQ. Trimming removed 4 bases from V and 5 bases from J; junction bases left unmatched: 10. The CDR3, as DNA: TGCGCCAGCAGCAACCAACCGGGACAGGACAATGAAAAACTGTTTTTT. Protein product: CASSNQPGQDNEKLFF.